The present T cell receptor (beta chain) was sequenced within a study of sequential checkpoint blockade in melanoma (dated by TCRdb to the late 2010s). With respect to the entire study: Patients were randomized 1:1 to first-line nivolumab followed by ipilimumab (arm A) or ipilimumab followed by nivolumab (arm B). Maintenance nivolumab was given following each of the two trial sequences.

The immunoSEQ Assay was used to immunosequence TCRbeta CDR3 regions from genomic DNA. Before high-throughput sequencing, the genomic DNA was amplified using bias-controlled multiplex PCR. On the study's bioinformatics: To quantify the absolute abundance of each unique TCRbeta CDR3 region, the sequences were collapsed and filtered. Clonality, defined as 1 minus Pielou's evenness, was calculated using productive rearrangements only. Clones with significantly greater frequencies in on-treatment versus baseline samples were identified using a previously published method. TCRdb took over this immuneACCESS table, retaining in-frame rearrangements with V and J assigned. Such tables are incomplete; in checked studies, under half of the missing clones stem from an unresolved V gene, and the remainder is unexplained. V and J calls and clone size come straight from that table; D and trimming were deduced from the DNA. Here the sample has 9,000 to 13,000 clones; nearly 70% occur a single time. The ten largest make up more than 25% of the sample.

V ends up 6 bases short and J 2 bases short, with an unmatched junction base count of 9. The germline V gene gives CDR1 as SGHTA and CDR2 as FQGNSA. From cysteine to phenylalanine, the CDR3 is 15 amino acids long. Kept here is only the CDR3 DNA, which spans 45 bases and is read in frame from base 1. The sample's treatment or condition, from its label and the paper: randomized to nivolumab then ipilimumab (arm A) or the reverse (arm B). No trial patient had received prior DNA-damaging chemotherapy. Live CD3+CD8+ cells negative for CD19 and CD56 were sorted from thawed PBMCs on a FACS Aria II flow cytometer. Samples were obtained from patients with melanoma enrolled in CheckMate 064, a randomized, open-label phase II trial of sequential checkpoint blockade. Leukapheresis was used to collect peripheral blood mononuclear cells, which were then purified with Ficoll-Paque and frozen in human serum with around 10% DMSO. Right after sorting, the blood CD3+CD8+ cells were verified to be >98% pure, and DNA extraction followed.

General findings and caveats noted by the study authors: The model for predicting response that combines TCR metrics with mutation burden needs to be validated in larger, independent patient cohorts.

Details on this clone: Its recognized antigen is unknown. Base quality data are lacking; no much larger clone is found one base away.

The chain was built from TRBV7-2 and TRBJ2-7, and TRBD1 aligns with 8 junction nucleotides. The receptor was isolated from a human donor with melanoma. Sample: CD8+ T cells sorted from blood (inferred from file names), taken from a patient given nivolumab and ipilimumab in sequence. The CDR3 region: CASSSYGQGAYEQYF. The base sequence is TGTGCCAGCAGTTCCTACGGACAGGGTGCCTACGAGCAGTACTTC.